These T cell receptor beta chains were read from a single sample in a study of identical twins. TCRdb re-derived calls from the 5' RACE reads in MiXCR, one entry per CDR3 protein. The table includes a few hundred thousand distinct CDR3 sequences, around 20% detected once. The sequenced material came from naive T cells sorted from blood. The source is a man aged 50-59 years in good health. Both conserved end residues are part of each CDR3.

v_gene: TRBV12-3/TRBV12-4
j_gene: TRBJ1-5
CDR3aa: CASSYDRAQPQHF

v_gene: TRBV5-6
j_gene: TRBJ1-6
CDR3aa: CASSWAYLGQDSPLHF

v_gene: TRBV4-2
j_gene: TRBJ2-1
CDR3aa: CASSQVASGGYNEQFF

v_gene: TRBV20-1
j_gene: TRBJ2-7
CDR3aa: CSAFPTGSYEQYF

v_gene: TRBV4-1
j_gene: TRBJ2-1
CDR3aa: CASSQTSGGFNEQFF

v_gene: TRBV20-1
j_gene: TRBJ2-7
CDR3aa: CSATGPRTSGSSYEQYF

v_gene: TRBV24-1
j_gene: TRBJ2-1
CDR3aa: CATSAGLLNNEQFF

v_gene: TRBV7-8
j_gene: TRBJ1-6
CDR3aa: CASSLVGTLGSPLHF

v_gene: TRBV7-2
j_gene: TRBJ2-7
CDR3aa: CASSTRGRYEQYF

v_gene: TRBV4-3
j_gene: TRBJ2-2
CDR3aa: CASSPRREGSGELFF

v_gene: TRBV7-3
j_gene: TRBJ2-5
CDR3aa: CASSPDRAGTQYF

v_gene: TRBV6-1
j_gene: TRBJ2-1
CDR3aa: CASRESSSYNEQFF

v_gene: TRBV29-1
j_gene: TRBJ2-3
CDR3aa: CSVEYRRLAGTDTQYF

v_gene: TRBV29-1
j_gene: TRBJ2-7
CDR3aa: CSVRRGSRDEQYF

v_gene: TRBV20-1
j_gene: TRBJ2-7
CDR3aa: CSAPPTDYEQYF

v_gene: TRBV12-3/TRBV12-4
j_gene: TRBJ2-5
CDR3aa: CASKGYQETQYF

v_gene: TRBV7-2
j_gene: TRBJ2-5
CDR3aa: CASSLGGLREETQYF

v_gene: TRBV27
j_gene: TRBJ2-4
CDR3aa: CASSPIAGQGFTKNIQYF

v_gene: TRBV5-1
j_gene: TRBJ1-1
CDR3aa: CASSPGTGVEAFF

v_gene: TRBV12-3/TRBV12-4
j_gene: TRBJ1-2
CDR3aa: CASSLTRGGYTF

v_gene: TRBV18
j_gene: TRBJ1-2
CDR3aa: CASSPRPGDGYTF

v_gene: TRBV9
j_gene: TRBJ2-3
CDR3aa: CASSVGASGGTGRDTQYF

v_gene: TRBV6-1
j_gene: TRBJ1-4
CDR3aa: CASRVETNEKLFF

v_gene: TRBV12-3/TRBV12-4
j_gene: TRBJ2-7
CDR3aa: CASSLEGLADEQYF

v_gene: TRBV20-1
j_gene: TRBJ1-1
CDR3aa: CIVPQGSINTEAFF

v_gene: TRBV11-2
j_gene: TRBJ2-7
CDR3aa: CASSLPGLTSYEQYF

v_gene: TRBV5-1
j_gene: TRBJ2-1
CDR3aa: CASSLVPGKSYNEQFF

v_gene: TRBV7-8
j_gene: TRBJ2-7
CDR3aa: CASTRGSGTYEQYF

v_gene: TRBV5-1
j_gene: TRBJ2-3
CDR3aa: CASSPGTSGTSTDTQYF

v_gene: TRBV5-1
j_gene: TRBJ2-7
CDR3aa: CASSLASGSGSYEQYF

v_gene: TRBV14
j_gene: TRBJ2-3
CDR3aa: CASSQPGTSGTDTQYF

v_gene: TRBV7-9
j_gene: TRBJ1-5
CDR3aa: CASSLDRGPGNQPQHF

v_gene: TRBV20-1
j_gene: TRBJ2-3
CDR3aa: CSARGTGTTDTQYF

v_gene: TRBV20-1
j_gene: TRBJ2-7
CDR3aa: CSAWDGYEQYF

v_gene: TRBV14
j_gene: TRBJ1-2
CDR3aa: CASSRGEGYGGYTF

v_gene: TRBV10-3
j_gene: TRBJ2-2
CDR3aa: CAISEGGHLNTGELFF

v_gene: TRBV6-1
j_gene: TRBJ1-2
CDR3aa: CASTRYMTGLEGYTF

v_gene: TRBV20-1
j_gene: TRBJ2-7
CDR3aa: CSARLRESYEQYF

v_gene: TRBV7-3
j_gene: TRBJ2-5
CDR3aa: CASSPFRDSQETQYF

v_gene: TRBV29-1
j_gene: TRBJ2-3
CDR3aa: CSVGGTFQVPDTQYF

v_gene: TRBV19
j_gene: TRBJ2-2
CDR3aa: CASRGLWGPANTGELFF

v_gene: TRBV27
j_gene: TRBJ2-7
CDR3aa: CASRRKGIYVSYEQYF

v_gene: TRBV7-2
j_gene: TRBJ1-3
CDR3aa: CASSLSQGANSGNTIYF

v_gene: TRBV10-3
j_gene: TRBJ2-1
CDR3aa: CAISESTSGRAREQFF

v_gene: TRBV29-1
j_gene: TRBJ1-4
CDR3aa: CSATGGSTNEKLFF